This is a list of T cell receptor beta chains from one sample in a study of metastatic and nonmetastatic thyroid tumors. TCRdb re-called clones from the PCR reads using MiXCR. Of about 45,000 clones in the sample, approximately 3% are singletons; the top ten hold roughly a tenth. The source material was blood. The receptors were sampled from a female donor with papillary thyroid cancer or a benign thyroid nodule (not recorded which). Some clones in this sample may be carry-over from other donors' samples. The CDR3 runs from the conserved cysteine through the conserved F or W. A D gene is named only where the DNA matches it firmly. Clone size, where shown, is once, few, many, or a class for clones that have expanded.

J	V	size	D	CDR3	DNA
TRBJ2-1	TRBV19	NA	NA	CASSMRGSGYNEQFF	TGTGCCAGTAGTATGAGAGGGAGTGGCTACAATGAGCAGTTCTTC
TRBJ1-1	TRBV5-5	many	TRBD1	CASSLYRGLNTEAFF	TGTGCCAGCAGCTTGTACAGGGGGCTCAACACTGAAGCTTTCTTT
TRBJ2-7	TRBV20-1	few	TRBD2	CSAPRTSGSYEQYF	TGCAGTGCTCCTAGGACTAGCGGGAGTTACGAGCAGTACTTC
TRBJ2-7	TRBV20-1	many	TRBD1	CSATSGDRGNSYEQYF	TGCAGTGCTACCTCCGGGGACAGGGGCAACTCCTACGAGCAGTACTTC
TRBJ2-1	TRBV27	many	NA	CASSPRLVIGDEQFF	TGTGCCAGCAGCCCCCGACTAGTGATTGGCGATGAGCAGTTCTTC
TRBJ2-1	TRBV28	many	NA	CASRVRGLYNEQFF	TGTGCCAGCAGGGTACGGGGACTCTACAATGAGCAGTTCTTC
TRBJ2-7	TRBV6-2/TRBV6-3	many	TRBD2	CASSLMTSGRTYEQYF	TGTGCCAGCAGTCTGATGACTAGCGGGAGGACCTACGAGCAGTACTTC
TRBJ2-3	TRBV9	NA	NA	CASSGYTDTQYF	TGTGCAAGCAGCGGGTACACAGATACGCAATATTTT
TRBJ2-2	TRBV2	NA	NA	CASSQQGGYTGELFF	TGTGCCAGCAGTCAACAGGGGGGGTACACCGGGGAGCTGTTTTTT
TRBJ2-5	TRBV7-6	many	NA	CASSQRREGETQYF	TGTGCCAGCAGCCAAAGGCGGGAAGGGGAGACCCAGTACTTC
TRBJ2-7	TRBV11-3	few	NA	CASSPRVRSYEQYF	TGTGCCAGCAGCCCCAGGGTCCGCTCCTACGAGCAGTACTTC
TRBJ2-7	TRBV5-1	few	NA	CASSTGLTPYEQYF	TGCGCCAGCAGCACCGGCCTAACACCCTACGAGCAGTACTTC
TRBJ2-7	TRBV2	many	TRBD2	CASSGTSGGVERSYEQYF	TGTGCCAGCAGTGGGACTAGCGGGGGGGTTGAGCGCTCCTACGAGCAGTACTTC
TRBJ2-5	TRBV6-1	NA	TRBD2	CASSPPTSGRGETQYF	TGTGCCAGCAGTCCCCCGACTAGCGGGCGGGGGGAGACCCAGTACTTC
TRBJ2-7	TRBV27	NA	NA	CASRARDFSYEQYF	TGTGCCAGCAGGGCCCGGGACTTCTCCTACGAGCAGTACTTC
TRBJ2-7	TRBV19	NA	NA	CASSMTPGGEQYF	TGTGCCTCTTCAATGACCCCAGGGGGGGAGCAGTACTTC
TRBJ1-6	TRBV5-6	many	TRBD1	CASSPGTGSVNSPLHF	TGTGCCAGCAGCCCCGGGACAGGGTCCGTAAATTCACCCCTCCACTTT
TRBJ1-1	TRBV20-1	many	NA	CSAAPENTEAFF	TGCAGTGCCGCCCCGGAGAACACTGAAGCTTTCTTT
TRBJ1-3	TRBV7-9	NA	NA	CASSPPGAYGNTIYF	TGTGCCAGCAGCCCTCCAGGGGCATACGGAAACACCATATATTTT
TRBJ2-2	TRBV20-1	many	TRBD2	CSARESGSGTGELFF	TGCAGTGCTAGAGAGAGCGGGAGTGGCACCGGGGAGCTGTTTTTT
TRBJ1-3	TRBV12-3/TRBV12-4	NA	TRBD1	CASTPGTGSGNTIYF	TGTGCCAGCACCCCCGGGACAGGGTCTGGAAACACCATATATTTT
TRBJ2-7	TRBV6-2/TRBV6-3	NA	NA	CASTDLPGEQYF	TGTGCCAGCACAGACCTCCCCGGGGAGCAGTACTTC
TRBJ2-1	TRBV11-2	few	TRBD2	CASAQSTSGRGRPWGQFF	TGTGCCAGCGCCCAGTCGACTAGCGGGAGGGGGAGACCTTGGGGGCAGTTCTTC
TRBJ2-7	TRBV12-3/TRBV12-4	few	TRBD2	CASSPGGGTVSYEQYF	TGTGCCAGCAGTCCCGGGGGAGGGACGGTAAGCTACGAGCAGTACTTC
TRBJ1-2	TRBV7-2	few	NA	CASSPGGESYGYTF	TGTGCCAGCAGCCCCGGCGGGGAGTCCTATGGCTACACCTTC
TRBJ2-3	TRBV9	many	TRBD2	CASSLGGDGDTQYF	TGTGCCAGCAGCCTCGGGGGGGATGGAGATACGCAGTATTTT
TRBJ1-6	TRBV11-2	medium-sized	NA	CASSLDDRTPLHF	TGTGCCAGCAGCTTGGACGACCGGACACCCCTCCACTTT
TRBJ2-7	TRBV6-6	NA	TRBD2	CASSYSTGRNYEQYF	TGTGCCAGTAGTTACTCGACCGGGAGGAACTACGAGCAGTACTTC
TRBJ2-3	TRBV24-1	NA	TRBD2	CATSDPRLAGDTDTQYF	TGTGCCACCAGTGACCCAAGACTAGCGGGAGACACAGATACGCAGTATTTT
TRBJ2-2	TRBV12-3/TRBV12-4	many	NA	CASSFRGEYTGELFF	TGTGCCAGCAGTTTTAGAGGGGAGTACACCGGGGAGCTGTTTTTT
TRBJ2-7	TRBV2	NA	NA	CASSEAERAQGGYEQYF	TGTGCCAGCAGTGAAGCGGAGAGGGCCCAGGGGGGGTACGAGCAGTACTTC
TRBJ2-7	TRBV6-1	few	NA	CASRRLGEQYF	TGTGCCAGCAGGCGCCTGGGGGAGCAGTACTTC
TRBJ1-2	TRBV6-1	few	TRBD1	CASSEALRGPGYTF	TGTGCCAGCAGTGAAGCGTTGAGGGGGCCTGGCTACACCTTC
TRBJ2-7	TRBV20-1	many	NA	CSASPTSNEQYF	TGCAGTGCTAGCCCCACTAGCAACGAGCAGTACTTC
TRBJ2-7	TRBV6-1	many	TRBD2	CASSYPSGRLTYEQYF	TGTGCCAGCAGTTACCCTAGCGGGAGGCTGACCTACGAGCAGTACTTC
TRBJ2-7	TRBV6-2/TRBV6-3	NA	TRBD2	CASRLASGIYEQYF	TGTGCCAGCAGGTTGGCTAGCGGGATCTACGAGCAGTACTTC
TRBJ1-2	TRBV6-1	NA	NA	CASSEGSGVYGYTF	TGTGCCAGCAGTGAAGGTTCGGGGGTCTATGGCTACACCTTC
TRBJ1-4	TRBV4-1	medium-sized	NA	CASSQVGPTNEKLFF	TGCGCCAGCAGCCAAGTTGGGCCAACTAATGAAAAACTGTTTTTT
TRBJ1-2	TRBV12-3/TRBV12-4	few	TRBD1	CASSLRDRDGYTF	TGTGCCAGCAGTCTCCGGGACAGGGACGGCTACACCTTC
TRBJ1-4	TRBV5-4	many	NA	CASSFLGTANEKLFF	TGTGCCAGCAGCTTCCTGGGGACGGCTAATGAAAAACTGTTTTTT
TRBJ2-1	TRBV6-1	few	TRBD2	CASTPAGEVPPSSYNEQFF	TGTGCCAGCACTCCAGCGGGGGAGGTCCCCCCTAGCTCCTACAATGAGCAGTTCTTC